This entry lists 3 T cell receptor beta chains sequenced from one sample in a study of blood T cell repertoires in COVID-19. The assay was immunoSEQ multiplex PCR, and TCRdb's table has in-frame clones only and misses some. The sample yields fewer than 100,000 clones, approximately 80% seen once. Specimen: peripheral blood. The receptor set was obtained from a woman in her forties or fifties with acute or convalescent COVID-19.

The chain is built from TRBV5-1 and TRBJ2-7, with TRBD2 matching over 10 bases. The V and J ends lost 4 bases and 2 bases, in that order; junction bases with no gene match: 15. This CDR3 is built from 18 residues. Germline V CDR1 and CDR2: SGHRS, YFSETQ. The CDR3 is CASSEDISGRNLPYEQYF. The CDR3 nucleotides read TGCGCCAGCAGCGAGGATATTAGCGGGAGGAACCTCCCCTACGAGCAGTACTTC.

This clone was seen a few times. The CDR3 reads CASSQVWDIDQPQHF. DNA of the CDR3: TGTGCCAGCAGCCAAGTTTGGGACATAGATCAGCCCCAGCATTTT. The chain combines TRBV4-2 with TRBJ1-5; a weak D match, TRBD1 (6 bases). V was trimmed by 1 base and J by 5 bases, leaving 12 bases between them. This CDR3 contains 15 residues. Germline CDR1 reads LGHNA; CDR2 reads YNFKEQ.

V and J are TRBV27 and TRBJ1-5, with a weak D call TRBD1 (5 bases). The germline V gene has CDR1 MNHEY and CDR2 SMNVEV (reference sequence). The CDR3 has 15 residues. Trimming stripped 4 bases from V and 2 bases from J, with 12 bases between. The CDR3 protein is CASSSLGGGNQPQHF. CDR3 bases: TGTGCCAGCAGTTCCCTGGGGGGGGGCAATCAGCCCCAGCATTTT.